The 10 T cell receptor beta chains presented below share a single source sample, sequenced in a study of CD8 T cells in Susac syndrome. RNA totalling about 0.5 to 1 ug underwent reverse transcription with random hexamers. TCRdb re-analysed the immunoSEQ multiplex PCR reads in MiXCR, keeping a single row per CDR3 protein. The sample has under 150,000 distinct CDR3 sequences, roughly 76% seen once. Material: CD8+ T cells from PBMCs. The source is a human donor with multiple sclerosis.

The chain couples TRBV6-1 to TRBJ2-4, with a tentative D call TRBD1 (6 bases). This CDR3 comprises 15 residues. The V and J ends lost 6 bases and 7 bases respectively, with 19 bases between them. Germline lookup yields CDR1 MNHNS and CDR2 SASEGT. CDR3 nucleotide sequence: TGTGCCAGCAGCTCTAAACCGGACAGCGCTAACATTCAGTACTTC. Encoded protein: CASSSKPDSANIQYF.

The chain carries TRBV6-1 and TRBJ1-5; D is undetermined. V lost 3 bases to trimming and J lost 11 bases, with 23 bases between them. The germline gives CDR1 MNHNS, CDR2 SASEGT. CDR3 length equals 16 residues. CDR3 protein: CASSDRTQLPMGAQHF. CDR3 coding DNA: TGTGCCAGCAGTGACAGAACACAGTTACCCATGGGAGCCCAGCATTTT.

This clonotype turned up a few times. The rearrangement links TRBV7-8 to TRBJ2-5; possible D gene TRBD1, 6 bases. The V end lost 7 bases, the J end lost 1 base, and 10 bases lay between the germline ends. The CDR3 has 13 amino acids. Germline values: CDR1 SGHVS, CDR2 FQNEAQ. The CDR3 bases are TGTGCCAGCATAACGGACAGCCAAGAGACCCAGTACTTC. The encoded protein is CASITDSQETQYF.

The J gene is TRBJ2-1, the V gene TRBV4-3; the D gene is possibly TRBD1 (6 bases). There are 17 residues in the CDR3. Looked up from germline, CDR1 is LGHNA and CDR2 is YSLEER. V lost 0 bases and J 0 bases, leaving 12 bases between the germline ends. CDR3 sequence: CASSQDRTAASYNEQFF. The CDR3 DNA is TGCGCCAGCAGCCAAGATCGGACAGCAGCCTCCTACAATGAGCAGTTCTTC.

This clonotype was found once. The germline gene is not matched at one end of the junction; a read error may be the cause. The chain employs TRBV28 and TRBJ2-2; D call uncertain. Per the germline V gene, CDR1 is MDHEN and CDR2 is SYDVKM. The CDR3 extends over 13 amino acids. The CDR3 DNA reads as TGTACCAGCAGCCCTAGGACCACCGGGGAGCTGTTTTTT. This translates into CTSSPRTTGELFF.

The genes are TRBV14 and TRBJ2-1; D remains unclear. V was trimmed by 0 bases and J by 6 bases, leaving 6 bases between them. In germline, CDR1 is SGHDN, CDR2 FVKESK. CDR3 length equals 13 residues. This chain's CDR3 is CASSQDRRNEQFF. CDR3 nucleotide sequence: TGTGCCAGCAGCCAAGATAGGCGCAATGAGCAGTTCTTC.

The sample holds a few counts of this clonotype. The chain recombines TRBV6-5 with TRBJ2-2, with 7 nucleotides matching TRBD2. Germline CDR1 MNHEY, CDR2 SVGAGI. Trimming took 4 bases from V and 5 from J; bases not matched to a gene: 7. The CDR3 runs to 15 residues. The CDR3 protein is CASSFKGGDTGELFF. The DNA for the CDR3 is TGTGCCAGCAGTTTCAAGGGAGGGGATACCGGGGAGCTGTTTTTT.

This clonotype was seen just once. The rearrangement uses TRBV19 and TRBJ2-5; D unclear. V dropped 9 bases and J dropped 5 bases, with 13 bases sitting between them. Germline-derived CDR1 and CDR2 are LNHDA and SQIVND (reference sequence). This CDR3 region has 12 residues. The CDR3 loop is CASAPGFETQYF. The CDR3 DNA sequence: TGTGCCAGCGCGCCCGGGTTTGAGACCCAGTACTTC.

The genes are TRBV29-1 and TRBJ1-1; D gene unclear. CDR1 is SQVTM and CDR2 is ANQGSEA in the germline V gene. There are 13 residues in the CDR3. Trimming took off 5 bases at V and 1 base at J, with 11 bases between the two ends. For the CDR3, the DNA is TGCAGCGTTCCTTTTGGAGGGAACACTGAAGCTTTCTTT. Amino acid sequence: CSVPFGGNTEAFF.

J is TRBJ1-1 and V is TRBV19; 12 bases line up with TRBD1. There are 16 residues in the CDR3. Germline loops: CDR1 LNHDA, CDR2 SQIVND (reference sequence). Trimming took 2 bases from V and 6 from J; bases not matched to a gene: 7. CDR3: CASSIWGQGARAEAFF. For the CDR3, the DNA is TGTGCCAGTAGTATATGGGGACAGGGGGCTAGAGCTGAAGCTTTCTTT.